This TCR beta chain was found in a study of cytomegalovirus exposure and HLA in healthy donors. Regarding this clone: Its antigen is still unknown. The junction departs from germline at one end; a sequencing error may be responsible.

In the PCR, 60 Vbeta and 13 Jbeta primers were used. Repertoires were generated with immunoSEQ multiplex PCR, while TCRdb's copy carries only in-frame clones and drops some. The sample records nearly 110,000 clones, about 71% being singletons. Points from the study as a whole: A later analysis linked a missense DCLRE1C variant to TCR beta V- and J-gene trimming. More clonal expansion characterized HLA-associated TCR beta chains than equally common others in a later analysis. Over 150 TCR beta chains were listed as cytomegalovirus-associated. Presence/absence comparisons presumed near-even sequencing depth among donors.

Germline V gives CDR1 MDHEN, CDR2 SYDVKM. This CDR3 region has 16 residues. What was sequenced was PBMCs. This rearrangement joins TRBV28 to TRBJ2-7; 12 bases agree with TRBD2. The TCR originated in a boy aged 5-17 years in good health and CMV-seronegative. The CDR3, as DNA: TGTGCCGGCAGTGTGGGACTAGCGGGTTCTCTCTACGAGCAGTACTTC. It translates to CAGSVGLAGSLYEQYF. The whole variable domain, filled in from reference TRBV28 and TRBJ2-7, reads DVKVTQSSRYLVKRTGEKVFLECVQDMDHENMFWYRQDPGLGLRLIYFSYDVKMKEKGDIPEGYSVSREKKERFSLILESASTNQTSMYLCAGSVGLAGSLYEQYFGPGTRLTVT.